One and the same sample provided the 7 T cell receptor beta chains below, sequenced in a study of T cell repertoires in cytomegalovirus infection. TCRdb itself ran the reads through MiXCR, one entry per CDR3 protein. The sample shows about 360,000 distinct CDR3 sequences, about 34% of them seen only once. These receptors are not linked to any known antigen. The material was cultured PBMCs, obtained from culture after CMV antigen stimulation. Every receptor here comes from a human donor in good health (CMV status not recorded). Some clones in this sample may be carry-over from other donors' samples.

This clonotype was seen at least ten times. The V gene is TRBV12-3 or TRBV12-4, the J gene TRBJ1-2; unclear D gene. CDR3 length: 14 residues. The V gene lost 5 bases and the J gene lost 3 bases, with 13 bases spanning the gap. CDR3 loop: CASSATRSDYGYTF. The CDR3 DNA sequence: TGTGCCAGCAGTGCCACGCGATCTGACTATGGCTACACCTTC.

This clonotype was recorded a few times. The chain employs TRBV7-2 and TRBJ2-7; either TRBD1 or TRBD2 may supply D (6 bases each). Trimming pared 5 bases from V and 4 bases from J, leaving 18 bases between. Germline lookup yields CDR1 SGHTA and CDR2 FQGNSA. The CDR3 runs 15 residues. The CDR3 spells CASSPRRGWGYEQYF. The CDR3 nucleotides read TGTGCCAGCAGCCCTAGGAGGGGGTGGGGGTACGAGCAGTACTTC.

This clonotype was detected ten times or more. The V gene is TRBV7-2, the J gene TRBJ2-1; unclear D gene. Deletions cut 5 bases from V and 13 bases from J, with 15 bases between. The CDR3 spans 12 residues. Germline V gives CDR1 SGHTA, CDR2 FQGNSA. CDR3 in amino acids: CASSQAAAGQFF. CDR3 coding DNA: TGTGCCAGCAGCCAGGCGGCGGCTGGACAGTTCTTC.

In its sample, this clonotype was seen a few times. The chain joins TRBV27 to TRBJ2-1; perhaps D is TRBD1 or TRBD2 (5 bases each). CDR3 size: 16 residues. The germline V gene encodes CDR1 MNHEY and CDR2 SMNVEV (reference sequence). V was cut by 5 bases and J by 5 bases, with 19 bases left in between. CDR3 amino acids: CASSRGFGGSNNEQFF. The DNA of the CDR3 is TGTGCCAGCAGTAGGGGTTTCGGAGGAAGTAACAATGAGCAGTTCTTC.

The chain carries TRBV18 and TRBJ1-6, with D unclear. V lost 2 bases to trimming and J lost 8 bases, with 10 bases between them. The CDR3 loop spans 14 amino acids. Germline V gives CDR1 KGHSH, CDR2 LQKENI. CDR3 in amino acids: CASSPTQTYSPLHF. The CDR3 region has the DNA TGTGCCAGCTCACCAACACAGACATATTCACCCCTCCACTTT. Based on the CDR3 plus reference TRBV18 and TRBJ1-6, the full variable domain is NAGVMQNPRHLVRRRGQEARLRCSPMKGHSHVYWYRQLPEEGLKFMVYLQKENIIDESGMPKERFSAEFPKEGPSILRIQQVVRGDSAAYFCASSPTQTYSPLHFGNGTRLTVT.

This clonotype was recorded once. The rearrangement uses TRBV12-3 or TRBV12-4 and TRBJ2-1; 7 positions agree with TRBD1. The CDR3 has 18 residues. Trimming took 4 bases from V and 0 from J; bases not matched to a gene: 12. The CDR3 is CASSSGGADLSSYNEQFF. The CDR3 coding sequence is TGTGCCAGCAGTTCAGGGGGAGCGGACCTTAGCTCCTACAATGAGCAGTTCTTC.

This chain connects TRBV29-1 to TRBJ2-1, with 12 bases lining up with TRBD2. Germline CDR1 reads SQVTM; CDR2 reads ANQGSEA. Unmatched junction bases numbered 8, after V lost 1 base and J lost 1 base. The length of the CDR3 is 18 residues. The CDR3 protein is CSVEGLAGVKRSYNEQFF. The CDR3 nucleotides are TGCAGCGTTGAAGGACTAGCGGGAGTCAAAAGGTCCTACAATGAGCAGTTCTTC.